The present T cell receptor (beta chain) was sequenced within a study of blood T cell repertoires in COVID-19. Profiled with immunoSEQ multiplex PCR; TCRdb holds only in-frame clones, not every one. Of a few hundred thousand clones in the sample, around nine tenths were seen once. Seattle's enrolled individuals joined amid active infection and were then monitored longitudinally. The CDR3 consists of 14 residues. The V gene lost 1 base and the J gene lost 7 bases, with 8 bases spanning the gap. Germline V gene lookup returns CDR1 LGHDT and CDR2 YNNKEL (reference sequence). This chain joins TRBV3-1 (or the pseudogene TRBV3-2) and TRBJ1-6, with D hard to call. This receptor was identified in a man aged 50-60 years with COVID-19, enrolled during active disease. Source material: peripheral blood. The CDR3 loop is CASSQGSGNSPLHF. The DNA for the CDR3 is TGTGCCAGCAGCCAAGGGTCAGGAAATTCACCCCTCCACTTT.